Listed here are 27 T cell receptor beta chains from one sample, sequenced in a study of T cell responses to AZD1222 COVID-19 vaccine. The protocol was immunoSEQ multiplex PCR, while the TCRdb copy is restricted to in-frame clones and leaves out a portion. The table shows around 160,000 clones, with 90% to 95% occurring only once. The sequencing used peripheral blood, collected on day 0 of AZD1222 vaccination. The origin of the receptors is an adult in good health.

The chain has TRBV7-3 and TRBJ2-3; possible D gene TRBD2, 7 bases. The CDR3 contains 16 residues. Germline loops: CDR1 SGHTA, CDR2 FQGTGA. V gave up 2 bases and J gave up 4 bases, with 16 bases separating them. DNA for the CDR3: TGTGCCAGCAGCTTAGGGGGGGCAGGTGTAGCAGATACGCAGTATTTT. Translated: CASSLGGAGVADTQYF.

The chain combines TRBV25-1 with TRBJ1-2; unclear D gene. The CDR3 is 13 residues long. Germline CDR1 and CDR2: MGHDK and SYGVNS. V was cut by 6 bases and J by 4 bases, with 12 bases left in between. The CDR3 coding sequence is TGTGCCAGCAGGTCGGGTTACTCCTATGGCTACACCTTC. It translates to CASRSGYSYGYTF.

The chain employs TRBV4-3 and TRBJ1-2, with a weak D call TRBD1 (5 bases). Per germline, CDR1 LGHNA and CDR2 YSLEER. The CDR3 totals 15 residues. The V end lost 0 bases, the J end lost 6 bases, and 14 bases lay between the germline ends. CDR3 nucleotides: TGCGCCAGCAGCCAAGATTTGGGCAGGGCGAATGGCTACACCTTC. Translation: CASSQDLGRANGYTF.

This clone was observed a single time. CDR3 sequence (DNA): TGTGCCAGTAGTATCGGGGGGGTTGACGTAAGCTCCTACAATGAGCAGTTCTTC. It translates to CASSIGGVDVSSYNEQFF. The V gene is TRBV19, the J gene TRBJ2-1, with 8 positions matching TRBD2. The CDR3 covers 18 residues. V shed 3 bases and J 0 bases; nucleotides not matched to a gene: 10. Germline V gives CDR1 LNHDA, CDR2 SQIVND (reference sequence).

The chain links TRBV19 to TRBJ1-4, with D possibly being TRBD1 (5 bases). Germline V gene data show CDR1 as LNHDA and CDR2 as SQIVND (reference sequence). Deletions cut 3 bases from V and 4 bases from J, with 9 bases between. The length of the CDR3 is 14 residues. CDR3 residues: CASSIQGNNEKLFF. CDR3 DNA sequence: TGTGCCAGTAGTATCCAGGGTAATAATGAAAAACTGTTTTTT.

This clone was counted a single time. The chain recombines TRBV18 with TRBJ1-2; a weak D match, TRBD1 (6 bases). CDR1 and CDR2 (germline): KGHSH, LQKENI. CDR3 size: 13 residues. V was clipped by 8 bases and J by 6 bases, with 16 bases between them. CDR3 bases: TGTGCCAGCCTCGCGGGGGGCGGTAATGGCTACACCTTC. Its translation is CASLAGGGNGYTF.

V is TRBV5-1 and J is TRBJ2-7; D ambiguous. The CDR3 extends over 11 amino acids. V was clipped by 2 bases and J by 5 bases, with 5 bases between them. Germline CDR1 is SGHRS and CDR2 is YFSETQ. CDR3 sequence reads: CASSFSNEQYF. CDR3 nucleotides: TGCGCCAGCAGCTTTTCTAACGAGCAGTACTTC.

The chain recombines TRBV5-1 with TRBJ2-5; 8 bases are a match to TRBD1. V trimming: 4 bases; J trimming: 5 bases; junction bases outside the gene matches: 7. This CDR3 comprises 14 residues. Germline loops: CDR1 SGHRS, CDR2 YFSETQ. Written as DNA, the CDR3 is TGCGCCAGCAGCGGGGGACAGGCCCGCGAGACCCAGTACTTC. Translated, it gives CASSGGQARETQYF.

This chain links TRBV7-9 with TRBJ2-1; 7 bases are a match to TRBD2. With V trimmed by 4 bases and J by 8 bases, 17 bases remained unmatched. The germline gives CDR1 SEHNR, CDR2 FQNEAQ (reference sequence). The CDR3 is made up of 17 amino acids. In DNA, the CDR3 is TGTGCCAGCAGCTCTAACTTTGGGACTACCCCTTCCTATGAGCAGTTCTTC. Protein sequence: CASSSNFGTTPSYEQFF.

This chain joins TRBV6-4 and TRBJ2-1; no firm D call. CDR3 length equals 12 residues. V was shortened by 2 bases and J by 3 bases, with 2 bases between the two germline ends. Germline V gene sequence: CDR1 MRHNA, CDR2 SNTAGT. In nucleotides, the CDR3 is TGTGCCAGCAGTGACGGCTACAATGAGCAGTTCTTC. Its protein is CASSDGYNEQFF.

V usage is TRBV24-1 and J usage is TRBJ2-3; 7 nucleotides align to TRBD2. This CDR3 comprises 16 residues. Germline V CDR1 and CDR2: KGHDR, SFDVKD. V shed 4 bases, J shed 5 bases, and the junction held 11 bases outside the gene matches. The CDR3 DNA follows: TGTGCCACCAGTGAGCCGAGGGAGGGCCTGGGAGATACGCAGTATTTT. Encoded protein: CATSEPREGLGDTQYF.

The gene calls are TRBV5-6 and TRBJ1-5, with 9 positions matching TRBD1. CDR3 length: 17 residues. J gave up 3 bases and V 2 bases, and 9 bases lay outside the gene matches. The germline gives CDR1 SGHDT, CDR2 YYEEEE. CDR3 region: CASSLTLTGGTNQPQHF. The CDR3 DNA sequence: TGTGCCAGCAGCTTAACCTTGACAGGGGGAACCAATCAGCCCCAGCATTTT.

The chain recombines TRBV5-6 with TRBJ2-1; possibly TRBD1 or TRBD2 for D (5 bases each). The ends were cut back, 4 bases at V and 5 bases at J, with 16 bases in the middle. The CDR3 covers 15 residues. From germline, CDR1 is SGHDT and CDR2 YYEEEE. As DNA, the CDR3 is TGTGCCAGCAGCGCCTGGGACCCTCTGCACAATGAGCAGTTCTTC. It translates to CASSAWDPLHNEQFF. The full variable domain, with the rest looked up from reference TRBV5-6 and TRBJ2-1, is DAGVTQSPTHLIKTRGQQVTLRCSPKSGHDTVSWYQQALGQGPQFIFQYYEEEERQRGNFPDRFSGHQFPNYSSELNVNALLLGDSALYLCASSAWDPLHNEQFFGPGTRLTVL.

J is TRBJ2-7 and V is TRBV27; TRBD1 matches at 7 bases. This CDR3 has 17 residues. From germline, CDR1 is MNHEY and CDR2 SMNVEV (reference sequence). Trimming cost V 9 bases and J 3 bases; bases outside gene matches: 20. In nucleotides, the CDR3 is TGTGCCAGTTCAATTGGACAGGAAAGGGGATTGGGCTACGAGCAGTACTTC. This gives the protein CASSIGQERGLGYEQYF.

The chain combines TRBV18 with TRBJ1-2, with no clear D. The CDR3 covers 14 residues. The ends were cut back, 3 bases at V and 3 bases at J, with 11 bases in the middle. Germline V CDR1 and CDR2: KGHSH, LQKENI. This CDR3 is CASSPMQADYGYTF. The CDR3 coding sequence is TGTGCCAGCTCACCCATGCAGGCTGACTATGGCTACACCTTC.

The genes are TRBV30 and TRBJ2-1; 9 positions agree with TRBD2. Germline lookup yields CDR1 GTSNPN and CDR2 SVGIG (reference sequence). The CDR3 length is 14 residues. The ends lost 0 bases at V and 9 bases at J; junction bases unmatched: 6. The CDR3 nucleotides are TGTGCCTGGAGTGTATTAGCGGGAGCCGGTGAGCAGTTCTTC. Translated, it gives CAWSVLAGAGEQFF.

This chain links TRBV10-3 with TRBJ2-7; 9 bases agree with TRBD1. The germline V gene has CDR1 ENHRY and CDR2 SYGVKD. This CDR3 is 15 amino acids long. V lost 6 bases and J lost 5; bases outside the gene matches: 11. This CDR3 is CAISPKGQGGDEQYF. CDR3 in DNA: TGTGCCATCAGCCCGAAGGGACAGGGAGGCGACGAGCAGTACTTC.

This clone was recorded a few times. The CDR3 DNA reads TGTGCCAGCAGCTTACGGCTAGGACAGACGGAGGAAGCTTTCTTT. This sequence encodes CASSLRLGQTEEAFF. This sequence joins TRBV11-2 and TRBJ1-1; weak D call: TRBD1 (6 bases). Trimming removed 2 bases from V and 8 bases from J, with 18 bases in between. In germline, CDR1 is SGHAT, CDR2 FQNNGV. The CDR3 runs 15 residues.

This sequence joins TRBV7-6 and TRBJ2-2; tentative D call: TRBD2 (6 bases). The CDR3 consists of 16 residues. Germline-derived CDR1 and CDR2 are SGHVS and FNYEAQ. The germline V and J ends were trimmed by 5 bases and 6 bases, with 19 bases remaining between them. CDR3 bases: TGTGCCAGCAGCCTTCTATTCGGGAGCCCACCCGGGGAGCTGTTTTTT. This translates into CASSLLFGSPPGELFF.

V usage is TRBV7-2 and J usage is TRBJ1-5; D not certain. Trimming removed 0 bases from V and 2 bases from J, with 11 bases in between. The V gene's germline CDR1 is SGHTA and CDR2 FQGNSA. This CDR3 contains 16 residues. The CDR3 loop is CASSLAAFLGNQPQHF. The CDR3 DNA reads TGTGCCAGCAGCTTAGCGGCGTTTTTGGGCAATCAGCCCCAGCATTTT.

The rearrangement uses TRBV24-1 and TRBJ1-2; no clear D. The germline V and J ends were trimmed by 10 bases and 5 bases, with 7 bases remaining between them. The germline V gene encodes CDR1 KGHDR and CDR2 SFDVKD. The CDR3 is 10 amino acids. CDR3 nucleotide sequence: TGTGCCACTATGAAGTATGGCTACACCTTC. It codes for CATMKYGYTF.

The gene calls are TRBV11-3 and TRBJ2-1; the D is unclear. Germline CDR1 reads SGHNT; CDR2 reads YENEEA. The CDR3 extends over 11 amino acids. Trimming cost V 1 base and J 8 bases, with 3 bases left between them. The CDR3 spells CASSLADEQFF. CDR3 DNA sequence: TGTGCCAGCAGCTTAGCGGATGAGCAGTTCTTC.

This chain links TRBV19 with TRBJ2-7; 7 nucleotides agree with TRBD1. With V trimmed by 9 bases and J by 4 bases, 6 bases remained unmatched. This CDR3 is 12 amino acids long. In germline, CDR1 is LNHDA, CDR2 SQIVND (reference sequence). For the CDR3, the DNA is TGTGCCAGCCGGGACAGTCATTACGAGCAGTACTTC. Translating gives CASRDSHYEQYF.

This clone was recorded only once. V and J are TRBV19 and TRBJ2-1; no definite D call. Germline CDR1 and CDR2: LNHDA and SQIVND (reference sequence). CDR3 length equals 12 residues. Trimming took 1 base from V and 6 from J, leaving 4 bases between them. DNA of the CDR3: TGTGCCAGTAGTATAGCGGGCAATGAGCAGTTCTTC. This sequence encodes CASSIAGNEQFF.

This clone appeared a single time. The rearrangement uses TRBV6-5 and TRBJ1-5; maybe TRBD1 (5 bases). CDR3 length equals 14 residues. Germline V gives CDR1 MNHEY, CDR2 SVGAGI. V was cut by 8 bases and J by 3 bases, with 14 bases left in between. CDR3 loop: CASQSGRINQPQHF. CDR3 DNA: TGTGCCAGCCAGTCGGGACGGATCAATCAGCCCCAGCATTTT.

The CDR3 DNA follows: TGCGCCAGCAGCTTATCGGACGGGCGTGGTGCGGGGGCCAACGTCCTGACTTTC. It translates to CASSLSDGRGAGANVLTF. The chain is built from TRBV5-1 and TRBJ2-6; D is unclear. V lost 2 bases and J lost 4, with 19 bases in between. This CDR3 has 18 amino acids. CDR1 and CDR2 from the germline V gene are SGHRS and YFSETQ.

The V gene is TRBV19, the J gene TRBJ1-5; 8 nucleotides line up with TRBD1. The CDR3 covers 14 residues. V lost 5 bases and J lost 5; bases outside the gene matches: 5. CDR1 is LNHDA and CDR2 is SQIVND in the germline V gene (reference sequence). The DNA of the CDR3 is TGTGCCAGTAGTGGGGACAGGATGGATCAGCCCCAGCATTTT. Its protein product is CASSGDRMDQPQHF.